The next 3 T cell receptor beta chains were all read from a single sample in a study of shared clonotypes between healthy human individuals (dated by TCRdb to the early 2020s). To prepare the library, the immunoSEQ multiplex PCR assay was applied. TCRdb's version of the immuneACCESS table is confined to in-frame rearrangements and falls short of the full clone set. An unresolved V gene accounts for under half of the shortfall where checked; the remainder is of unknown origin. The table for this sample lists approximately 2,000,000 clones; around 93% of them were counted only once. 0.37% of the sample goes to the ten largest clones. The sample comprised naive CD4+ T cells from PBMCs. The sample's cell subset or site label is to be understood as: CD45RA+ positively selected. The receptors were sampled from a man aged 18-30 years in good health. Some clones in this sample may be carry-over from other donors' samples.

The chain is built from TRBV5-6 and TRBJ2-1; 11 bases line up with TRBD2. Per germline, CDR1 SGHDT and CDR2 YYEEEE. The CDR3 covers 16 residues. V lost 2 bases, J lost 4 bases, and 5 bases stayed unmatched. CDR3 protein: CASSLQGTSGYNEQFF. The CDR3 DNA reads TGTGCCAGCAGCTTACAGGGGACTAGCGGTTACAATGAGCAGTTCTTC.

The chain carries TRBV5-1 and TRBJ2-1, with D possibly being TRBD2 (6 bases). Trimming removed 3 bases at V and 6 bases at J, with 10 bases between. CDR3 length: 13 amino acids. Germline CDR1 reads SGHRS; CDR2 reads YFSETQ. The CDR3 DNA reads as TGCGCCAGCAGCTGGGCTAGCGCCAATGAGCAGTTCTTC. Translation gives CASSWASANEQFF.

The chain is built from TRBV15 and TRBJ1-5; unclear D gene. The CDR3 extends over 16 amino acids. Trimming pared 0 bases from V and 0 bases from J, leaving 9 bases between. Germline V CDR1 and CDR2: LNHNV, YYDKDF (reference sequence). The CDR3 region is CATSRDYGYSNQPQHF. CDR3 nucleotides: TGTGCCACCAGCAGAGATTACGGCTATAGCAATCAGCCCCAGCATTTT.